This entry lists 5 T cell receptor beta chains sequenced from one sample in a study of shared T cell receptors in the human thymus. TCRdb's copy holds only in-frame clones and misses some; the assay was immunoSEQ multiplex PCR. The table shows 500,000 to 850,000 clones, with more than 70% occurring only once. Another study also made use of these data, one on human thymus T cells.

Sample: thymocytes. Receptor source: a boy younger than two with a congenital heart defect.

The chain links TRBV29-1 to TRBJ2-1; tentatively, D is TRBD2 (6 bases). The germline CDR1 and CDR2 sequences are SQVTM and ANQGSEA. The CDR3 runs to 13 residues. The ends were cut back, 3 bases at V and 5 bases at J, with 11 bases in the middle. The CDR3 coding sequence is TGCAGCGTTGATTGGGAGGAGAACAATGAGCAGTTCTTC. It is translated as CSVDWEENNEQFF.

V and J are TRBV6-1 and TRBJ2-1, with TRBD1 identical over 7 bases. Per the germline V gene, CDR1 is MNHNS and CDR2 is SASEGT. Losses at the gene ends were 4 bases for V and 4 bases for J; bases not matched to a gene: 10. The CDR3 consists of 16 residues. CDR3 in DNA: TGTGCCAGCAGTGCAACAAGGACAGGCAGATACAATGAGCAGTTCTTC. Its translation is CASSATRTGRYNEQFF.

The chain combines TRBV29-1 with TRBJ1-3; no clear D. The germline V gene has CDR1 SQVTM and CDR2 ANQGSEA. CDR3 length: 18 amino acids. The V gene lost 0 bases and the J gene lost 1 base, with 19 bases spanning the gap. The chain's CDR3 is CSVEDFPTGPGSGNTIYF. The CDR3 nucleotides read TGCAGCGTTGAAGATTTCCCCACCGGGCCGGGGTCTGGAAACACCATATATTTT.

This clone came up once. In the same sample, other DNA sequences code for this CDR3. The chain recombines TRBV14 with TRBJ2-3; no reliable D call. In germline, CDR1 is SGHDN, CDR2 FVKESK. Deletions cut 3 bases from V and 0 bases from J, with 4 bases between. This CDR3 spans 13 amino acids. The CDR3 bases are TGTGCCAGCAGCCAGGCTAGCACAGATACGCAGTATTTT. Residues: CASSQASTDTQYF.

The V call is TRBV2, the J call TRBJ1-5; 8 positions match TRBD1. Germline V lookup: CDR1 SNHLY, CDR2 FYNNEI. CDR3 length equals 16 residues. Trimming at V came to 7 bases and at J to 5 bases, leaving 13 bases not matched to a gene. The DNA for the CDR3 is TGTGCCAGCAATAGCGACAGGGGAGGTTCGGATCAGCCCCAGCATTTT. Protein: CASNSDRGGSDQPQHF.